This T cell receptor (beta chain) stems from a study of beta chain features in type 1 diabetes. The study reverse transcribed the entire isolated RNA, so it sequenced expressed TCRB transcripts. The protocol was immunoSEQ multiplex PCR, while the TCRdb copy is restricted to in-frame clones and leaves out a portion. Of under 200,000 clones in the sample, approximately 8.1% were seen once. There are many counts of this clone. As yet, its antigen is unknown. CDR3 length equals 13 residues. The germline gives CDR1 SNHLY, CDR2 FYNNEI. V was shortened by 8 bases and J by 3 bases, with 14 bases between the two germline ends. Regarding the study as a whole: In comparison with healthy donors, patients had naive, central memory and Treg TCRB repertoires that appeared more similar. A definitive answer on HLA type influencing TCRB rearrangement was not reached here.

The chain combines TRBV2 with TRBJ2-7, with D maybe TRBD2 (6 bases). The clonotype originates from a man between 18 and 29 years old in good health. What was sequenced was central memory CD4+ T cells from blood. CDR3 bases: TGTGCCAGCGGACGTTTGGGGGGCTACGAGCAGTACTTC. It specifies CASGRLGGYEQYF.